The present TCR beta chain was sequenced within a study of monozygotic twins with inflammatory bowel disease. General study points: The sharing of clonotypes with others was lower in IBD patients than in healthy twins, especially with disease activity. Separate T cell subtypes could not be resolved from one another.

A word on this clonotype: The antigen remains undetermined.

For each CDR3 protein, TCRdb gives one entry from its re-call of the 5' RACE reads, without DNA. This sample contains 300,000 to 400,000 distinct CDR3 sequences. Germline values: CDR1 MDHEN, CDR2 SYDVKM. The CDR3 loop spans 14 amino acids. The origin of this receptor is a human donor with ulcerative colitis or Crohn's disease, or a healthy co-twin of an affected twin (not recorded which). The sequenced sample was blood. The gene calls are TRBV28 and TRBJ2-5; TCRdb's D call, TRBD1, is unchecked because there is no DNA. This CDR3 is CATRWGGNQETQYF. Using reference TRBV28 and TRBJ2-5 for the parts outside the CDR3, the full variable domain is DVKVTQSSRYLVKRTGEKVFLECVQDMDHENMFWYRQDPGLGLRLIYFSYDVKMKEKGDIPEGYSVSREKKERFSLILESASTNQTSMYLCATRWGGNQETQYFGPGTRLLVL.